The sequence of this TCR beta chain was determined in a study of CXCR3-negative and CXCR3-positive naive CD8 T cells. About the study: Roughly 1.5 +/- 0.3 million TRB reads came from each library, giving roughly 130 million in total.

Concerning this clonotype itself: Its antigen is not identified.

All CD8+ T cell subsets were sorted in triplicate at over 250,000 cells each. Those CD8+ T cells considered naive were CD45RO-CCR7+CD27+CD95-. Notes on the study in general: CXCR3-positive naive cells had more hydrophobic TRB CDR3s than CXCR3-negative naive cells.

Libraries of TRB cDNA were made by 5' RACE and carried UMIs. TCRdb re-analyzed the 5' RACE reads; it lists each CDR3 protein once, without DNA. Its listing shows about 130,000 distinct CDR3 sequences. Sequenced sample: naive CXCR3- CD8+ T cells from blood. Subset described: CD45RO-CCR7+CD27+CD95- naive CD8+ T cells lacking CXCR3 (TNR3-). This receptor was taken from a human donor in good health. Some clones in this sample may be carry-over from other donors' samples.

The CDR3 loop reads CASSLPPSGTDTQYF. V gene TRBV28 combines with J gene TRBJ2-3. The V gene's germline CDR1 is MDHEN and CDR2 SYDVKM. The CDR3 consists of 15 residues.